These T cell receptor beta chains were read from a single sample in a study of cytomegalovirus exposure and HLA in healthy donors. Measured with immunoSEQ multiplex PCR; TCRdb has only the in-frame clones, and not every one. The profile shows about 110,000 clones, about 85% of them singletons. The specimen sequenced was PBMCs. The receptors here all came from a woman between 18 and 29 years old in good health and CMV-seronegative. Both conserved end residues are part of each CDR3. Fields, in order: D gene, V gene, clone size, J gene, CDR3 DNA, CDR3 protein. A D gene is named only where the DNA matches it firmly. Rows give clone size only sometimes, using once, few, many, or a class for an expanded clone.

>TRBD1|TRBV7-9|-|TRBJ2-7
TGTGCCAGCAGCTCCGGACAGGGGAGGTCCTACGAGCAGTACTTC
CASSSGQGRSYEQYF
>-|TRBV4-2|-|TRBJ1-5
TGTGCCAGCAGCCATGGTGGTAGCCAGCCCCAGCATTTT
CASSHGGSQPQHF
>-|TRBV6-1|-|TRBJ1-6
TGTGCCAGCGGGAGGGGATTGTCTGATAATTCACCCCTCCACTTT
CASGRGLSDNSPLHF
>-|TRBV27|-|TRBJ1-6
TGTGCCAGCAGGCTCAGGGGAATAGGGGTTCACCCCCTCCACTTT
CASRLRGIGVHPLHF
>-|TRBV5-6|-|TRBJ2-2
TGTGCCAGCAGCTTGGGGGGCGTCTACACCGGGGAGCTGTTTTTT
CASSLGGVYTGELFF
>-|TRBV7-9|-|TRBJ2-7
TGTGCCAGCAGCCGGTTAGTCGGGGGAGGCTTCCACGAGCAGTACTTC
CASSRLVGGGFHEQYF
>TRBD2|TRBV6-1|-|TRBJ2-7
TGTGCCAGCAGTGAAGGGACTAGCGTAACCTACGAGCAGTACTTC
CASSEGTSVTYEQYF
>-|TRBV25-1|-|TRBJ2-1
TGTGCCAGCAGTACCCAGGGGTACAATGAGCAGTTCTTC
CASSTQGYNEQFF
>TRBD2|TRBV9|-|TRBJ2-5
TGTGCCAGCAGCGTAGGGGGAGGGCAGGGCGAGACCCAGTACTTC
CASSVGGGQGETQYF
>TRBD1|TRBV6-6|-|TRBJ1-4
TGTGCCACGTCCGGGACAGAGAGGGAAAAACTGTTTTTT
CATSGTEREKLFF
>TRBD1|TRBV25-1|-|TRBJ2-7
TGTGCCAGCAGTGAATTACGACAGGGGATAAACGAGCAGTACTTC
CASSELRQGINEQYF
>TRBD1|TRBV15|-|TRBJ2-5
TGTGCCACCAGTACGGGACAGAGCCAAGAGACCCAGTACTTC
CATSTGQSQETQYF
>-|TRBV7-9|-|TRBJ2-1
TGTGCCAGCAGTGATTCAGGGAGGTCCTACAATGAGCAGTTCTTC
CASSDSGRSYNEQFF
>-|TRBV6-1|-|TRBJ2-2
TGTGCCAGCAGTGAATGGGGGGGCCCACCCGGGGAGCTGTTTTTT
CASSEWGGPPGELFF
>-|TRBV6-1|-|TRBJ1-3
TGTGCCAGCAGACCAGACAGCTCTGGAAACACCATATATTTT
CASRPDSSGNTIYF
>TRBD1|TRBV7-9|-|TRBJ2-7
TGTGCCAGCAGCCTCCCTCCCTCCGGGACAGGGTTTCACGAGCAGTACTTC
CASSLPPSGTGFHEQYF
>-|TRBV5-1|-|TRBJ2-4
TGCGCCAGCAGCTTATTATCGGAGGAGTTGCCGGCCCGGAACTTC
CASSLLSEELPARNF
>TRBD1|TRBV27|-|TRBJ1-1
TGTGCCAGCAGCCCCCAACAGGGGTGGGACACTGAAGCTTTCTTT
CASSPQQGWDTEAFF
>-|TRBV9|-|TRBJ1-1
TGTGCCAGCAGCGTAGTATCGGGGAACACTGAAGCTTTCTTT
CASSVVSGNTEAFF
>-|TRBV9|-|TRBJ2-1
TGTGCCAGCAGCGGGCGCGGGGTCCCCTCCTACAATGAGCAGTTCTTC
CASSGRGVPSYNEQFF
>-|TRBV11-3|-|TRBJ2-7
TGTGCCAGCAGTTCACAGGGATACGACGAGCAGTACTTC
CASSSQGYDEQYF
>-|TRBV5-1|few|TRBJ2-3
TGCGCCAGCAGCTTGGCTTGGACGCGGGTAGGTGTAGATACGCAGTATTTT
CASSLAWTRVGVDTQYF
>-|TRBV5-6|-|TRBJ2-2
TGTGCCAGCAGCCCGGTGGAGTCTACCGGGGAGCTGTTTTTT
CASSPVESTGELFF
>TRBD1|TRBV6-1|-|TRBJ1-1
TGTGCCAGCAGTGGGACAGGGGGCTCGTTAGTGGAAGACACTGAAGCTTTCTTT
CASSGTGGSLVEDTEAFF
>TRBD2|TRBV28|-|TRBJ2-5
TGTGCCAGCAGTCGGACTAGCGGGGGTAGGGAGACCCAGTACTTC
CASSRTSGGRETQYF
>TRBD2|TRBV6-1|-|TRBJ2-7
TGTGCCAGCAGTGTCAGCCAACTAGCGCAGCAGTACTTC
CASSVSQLAQQYF
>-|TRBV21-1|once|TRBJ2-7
TGTGCCAGCAGCAATTTATCGGGGGGACCCGCCGAGTCCTTTCACTATTCCTACGAGCAGTACTTC
CASSNLSGGPAESFHYSYEQYF
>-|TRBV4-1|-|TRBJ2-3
TGCGCCAGCAGCCAAGACTCTCGGTCCTTTTCTAGCGATACGCAGTATTTT
CASSQDSRSFSSDTQYF
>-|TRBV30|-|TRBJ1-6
TGTGCCTGGAGCAGGGCAGGGGTTACTTCACCCCTCCACTTT
CAWSRAGVTSPLHF
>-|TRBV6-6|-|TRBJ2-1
TGTGCCAGCAGTACGGACAGCAATGAGCAGTTCTTC
CASSTDSNEQFF
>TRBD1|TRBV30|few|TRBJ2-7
TGTGCCTGGAGTCGATCGGACAGGGGTCAGTGGGAGCAGTACTTC
CAWSRSDRGQWEQYF
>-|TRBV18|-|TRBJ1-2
TGTGCCAGCTCACCCTTAACAGCAAACTATGGCTACACCTTC
CASSPLTANYGYTF
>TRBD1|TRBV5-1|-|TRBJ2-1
TGCGCCAGCAGCTCAACCGGGACAGGATCCCCTTCTTCCAATGAGCAGTTCTTC
CASSSTGTGSPSSNEQFF
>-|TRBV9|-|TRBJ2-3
TGTGCCAGCAGCCTCGACTTGCGTTCAGATACGCAGTATTTT
CASSLDLRSDTQYF
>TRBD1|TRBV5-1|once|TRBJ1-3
TGCGCCAGCAGTTCGGGACAGGTCTCTGGAAACACCATATATTTT
CASSSGQVSGNTIYF
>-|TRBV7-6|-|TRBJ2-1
TGTGCCAGCAGCTTAGGGGCCTCCTACAATGAGCAGTTCTTC
CASSLGASYNEQFF
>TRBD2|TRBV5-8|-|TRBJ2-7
TGTGCCAGCAGCTTAGGGACTAGCGGGGCTAGCATCGACTACGAGCAGTACTTC
CASSLGTSGASIDYEQYF
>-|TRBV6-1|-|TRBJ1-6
TGTGCCAGCAGTGACTACCGGGACACCTTTAATTCACCCCTCCACTTT
CASSDYRDTFNSPLHF
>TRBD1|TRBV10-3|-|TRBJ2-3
TGTGCCATCAGTGAACCGGGACAGGGACTAATAACAGATACGCAGTATTTT
CAISEPGQGLITDTQYF